These T cell receptor beta chains were read from a single sample in a study of PD-L1 blockade in urothelial cancer. Assay used: immunoSEQ multiplex PCR; TCRdb lists only in-frame clones, some missing. Here the sample spans tens of thousands of clones, 84% being singletons. This material consisted of PBMCs, taken around atezolizumab (anti-PD-L1) treatment. These receptors all stem from a man aged 35-49 years with urothelial cancer. Both conserved end residues are part of each CDR3. D genes are given only for firm matches. Rows give clone size only sometimes, using once, few, many, or a class for an expanded clone.

v_call	j_call	d_call	clone_size	cdr3_nt	cdr3_aa
TRBV19	TRBJ2-3	-	-	TGTGCCAGTAGTATAGCGGGGAGGCACACAGATACGCAGTATTTT	CASSIAGRHTDTQYF
TRBV28	TRBJ1-2	-	once	TGTGCCAGCAGACAGGGCTATGGCTACACCTTC	CASRQGYGYTF
TRBV7-8	TRBJ1-5	-	-	TGTGCCAGCAGCTCAAGACGGGATAGCAATCAGCCCCAGCATTTT	CASSSRRDSNQPQHF
TRBV19	TRBJ2-3	-	-	TGTGCCTCAAACAGGGGAGCGGGAGAAGATACGCAGTATTTT	CASNRGAGEDTQYF
TRBV27	TRBJ2-7	TRBD1	-	TGTGCCAGCAGTTTAGTCAGGGGGCCCATCTACGAGCAGTACTTC	CASSLVRGPIYEQYF
TRBV5-5	TRBJ2-1	-	-	TGTGCCAGCAGCTTGGTTCAGGGTGGAGCCTCGGGCAATGAGCAGTTCTTC	CASSLVQGGASGNEQFF
TRBV28	TRBJ1-2	-	-	TGTGCCAGCAGTTCAGGGAATGACGGCTATGGCTACACCTTC	CASSSGNDGYGYTF
TRBV30	TRBJ1-5	-	once	TGTGCCTGGAGTGAGCTTAGGGGACAGCCCCAGCATTTT	CAWSELRGQPQHF
TRBV21-1	TRBJ2-3	-	-	TGTGCCAGCAGCAATTGTGGCGGAGATAGCACAGATACGCAGTATTTT	CASSNCGGDSTDTQYF
TRBV29-1	TRBJ1-1	TRBD1	-	TGCAGCGTTTATGGGACAGGGGCGAACACTGAAGCTTTCTTT	CSVYGTGANTEAFF
TRBV28	TRBJ2-4	-	-	TGTGCCAGCAGCCGGGGGAAGACTAAAAACATTCAGTACTTC	CASSRGKTKNIQYF
TRBV6-6	TRBJ1-5	TRBD1	-	TGTGCCAGCAGTCCCGGACAGGTTCAGCCCCAGCATTTT	CASSPGQVQPQHF
TRBV5-1	TRBJ2-1	-	-	TGCGCCAGCAGCTTGCCACCGCCTATCAATGAGCAGTTCTTC	CASSLPPPINEQFF
TRBV10-3	TRBJ1-2	-	-	TGTGCCATCAGTGAGACTGCCGATGGCTACACCTTC	CAISETADGYTF
TRBV6-6	TRBJ2-7	-	-	TGTGCCAGCAATATCCTCTCTTCCGAGCAGTACTTC	CASNILSSEQYF
TRBV7-2	TRBJ2-5	-	-	TGTGCCAGCAGTGTTTCGACTGGGAAGGGGGCCCAGTACTTC	CASSVSTGKGAQYF
TRBV18	TRBJ1-2	-	-	TGTGCCAGCTCCGAAGGGAGCGGGGGAATCTACGGCTACACCTTC	CASSEGSGGIYGYTF
TRBV7-2	TRBJ1-1	-	-	TGTGCCAGCAGCTTAAGTTTCCTCTCACGGACTGAAGCTTTCTTT	CASSLSFLSRTEAFF
TRBV5-1	TRBJ2-5	TRBD2	-	TGCGCCAGCAGCCTCCTAGATAGCGGGATGTGGGGGACCCAGTACTTC	CASSLLDSGMWGTQYF
TRBV28	TRBJ2-1	-	-	TGTGCCAGCAGTTTATGGCTAGCCGGCAATGAGCAGTTCTTC	CASSLWLAGNEQFF
TRBV28	TRBJ2-2	TRBD1	-	TGTGCCACCTCAGTCGGGGCAGGGGGTACATCCGGGGAGCTGTTTTTT	CATSVGAGGTSGELFF
TRBV7-8	TRBJ2-1	-	-	TGTGCCAGCAGCCCTGGGGTTTGGGACTCTTACAATGAGCAGTTCTTC	CASSPGVWDSYNEQFF